This passage covers 13 T cell receptor beta chains from one sample sequenced in a study of blood T cells in healthy people across ages. The use of a sample-barcoded 5' primer and a J-beta primer mix characterized a second PCR of roughly 6 to 11 cycles. Via MiXCR, TCRdb re-called the 5' RACE reads, giving one row per CDR3 protein. The sample lists approximately 940,000 distinct CDR3 sequences, 48% seen once, with roughly 13% in the top ten. What was sequenced was blood. The origin of the receptors is a man aged 30 to 45 in good health.

This chain connects TRBV24-1 to TRBJ2-1; 10 positions match TRBD2. The CDR3 runs to 15 residues. V lost 7 bases to trimming and J lost 3 bases; unmatched junction nucleotides: 5. Germline V gives CDR1 KGHDR, CDR2 SFDVKD. The CDR3 sequence is CATRSSGGVYNEQFF. The CDR3 nucleotides are TGTGCCACCAGAAGCAGCGGGGGGGTCTACAATGAGCAGTTCTTC.

The V call is TRBV5-1, the J call TRBJ2-7; TRBD1 matches at 7 bases. Per the germline V gene, CDR1 is SGHRS and CDR2 is YFSETQ. The CDR3 sequence is 15 residues long. V lost 3 bases and J lost 0; bases outside the gene matches: 6. The CDR3 coding sequence is TGCGCCAGCAGCTCTCAACAGGGGTCCTCCTACGAGCAGTACTTC. It yields the protein CASSSQQGSSYEQYF.

This clonotype has a single count. The junction departs from germline at one end; a sequencing error may be responsible. The chain recombines TRBV4-2 with TRBJ2-5; TRBD2 matches at 8 bases. This CDR3 has 14 residues. CDR1 and CDR2 (germline): LGHNA, YNFKEQ. The DNA for the CDR3 is TGTGCCAGCAGTCAAGGGGCGGGGGGAGAGACCCAGTACTTC. Protein sequence: CASSQGAGGETQYF.

The chain joins TRBV3-1 to TRBJ2-3; TRBD2 agrees at 12 bases. The CDR3 runs 17 residues. V dropped 4 bases and J dropped 0; count of bases not matched to a gene: 5. CDR1 is LGHDT and CDR2 is YNNKEL in the germline V gene (reference sequence). The CDR3 loop is CASSLTSGGTSTDTQYF. CDR3 DNA sequence: TGTGCCAGCAGCCTCACTAGCGGGGGGACCAGCACAGATACGCAGTATTTT.

The chain is built from TRBV6-2 or TRBV6-3 and TRBJ2-2; D perhaps matches TRBD1 (5 bases). This CDR3 comprises 15 residues. Germline values: CDR1 MNHEY, CDR2 SVGEGT. The germline V and J ends were trimmed by 6 bases and 4 bases, with 15 bases remaining between them. The CDR3 reads CASSSFRESTGELFF. The CDR3 region has the DNA TGTGCCAGCAGCTCCTTCAGGGAATCCACCGGGGAGCTGTTTTTT.

This clonotype was recorded many times. This chain links TRBV7-9 with TRBJ1-1; D possibly corresponds to TRBD1 (5 bases). V was cut by 5 bases and J by 4 bases, with 11 bases left in between. The germline CDR1 and CDR2 sequences are SEHNR and FQNEAQ (reference sequence). This CDR3 has 13 residues. The DNA of the CDR3 is TGTGCCAGCAGCGTTTTCGGGGGCACTGAAGCTTTCTTT. This translates into CASSVFGGTEAFF.

This clonotype appeared many times. The J gene is TRBJ1-2, the V gene TRBV29-1, with D unresolved. This CDR3 comprises 14 residues. V lost 0 bases and J 2 bases, leaving 10 bases between the germline ends. CDR1 and CDR2 (germline): SQVTM, ANQGSEA. CDR3 sequence: CSVEDLPLNYGYTF. DNA of the CDR3: TGCAGCGTTGAAGATCTGCCATTAAACTATGGCTACACCTTC.

This chain uses TRBV5-1 with TRBJ1-2, with a weak D call TRBD1 (6 bases). The CDR3 has 13 residues. Germline-derived CDR1 and CDR2 are SGHRS and YFSETQ. Between the trimmed V and J ends, which lost 0 bases and 8 bases, there was a span of 11 bases. Written as DNA, the CDR3 is TGCGCCAGCAGCTTGGGGGGGGCTGAAGGCTACACCTTC. It codes for CASSLGGAEGYTF.

The CDR3 DNA is TGTGCCAGCAGCCCGAGACACCTGAACACCGGGGAGCTGTTTTTT. Translated, it gives CASSPRHLNTGELFF. The chain employs TRBV11-2 and TRBJ2-2; no clear D. This CDR3 has 15 residues. Germline CDR1 is SGHAT and CDR2 is FQNNGV. The V end lost 5 bases, the J end lost 1 base, and 11 bases lay between the germline ends.

This clonotype has more than one count but fewer than ten. V and J are TRBV27 and TRBJ1-6; D may be TRBD1 (5 bases). The CDR3 spans 13 residues. The V end lost 2 bases, the J end lost 9 bases, and 8 bases lay between the germline ends. CDR1 is MNHEY and CDR2 is SMNVEV in the germline V gene (reference sequence). The CDR3 here is CASSLSGGSPLHF. The CDR3 DNA sequence: TGTGCCAGCAGTTTAAGTGGGGGTTCACCCCTCCACTTT.

This chain uses TRBV12-3 or TRBV12-4 with TRBJ1-2; D is perhaps TRBD1 (6 bases). This CDR3 has 13 amino acids. The germline V and J ends were trimmed by 7 bases and 6 bases, with 15 bases remaining between them. The DNA for the CDR3 is TGTGCCAGCAAATCCGGGACAACTAATGGCTACACCTTC. As protein: CASKSGTTNGYTF.

The J gene is TRBJ2-7, the V gene TRBV9; D is perhaps TRBD1 (5 bases). The germline V and J ends were trimmed by 4 bases and 7 bases, with 12 bases remaining between them. Per the germline V gene, CDR1 is SGDLS and CDR2 is YYNGEE. The CDR3 contains 12 residues. CDR3 in DNA: TGTGCCAGCAGCCCCATAGGGGAAGAGCAGTACTTC. It specifies CASSPIGEEQYF.

The rearrangement links TRBV29-1 to TRBJ2-4, with 9 bases matching TRBD2. After removal of 4 bases from V and 1 base from J, the junction contained 5 bases not matched to a gene. CDR3 length: 15 residues. Germline CDR1 is SQVTM and CDR2 is ANQGSEA. In nucleotides, the CDR3 is TGCAGCGTTGTAGGGCTAGCGGGGGCCAAAAACATTCAGTACTTC. Encoded protein: CSVVGLAGAKNIQYF.